The 17 T cell receptor beta chains listed next were all sequenced from one sample in a study of T cells in Graves' hyperthyroidism and ophthalmopathy. TCR beta CDR3 regions were amplified from RNA. When the TCR CDR3 underwent first-round RT-PCR, the HTBI primer set was used. TCRdb re-called the multiplex PCR reads with MiXCR, one entry per CDR3 protein. The sample gives fewer than 500,000 distinct CDR3 sequences, 13% of which show up once; about 20% is in the top ten. The sequenced sample consisted of blood. The receptors were gathered from a man under 40 with Graves' hyperthyroidism that later progressed to Graves' ophthalmopathy.

This clonotype was detected many times. The rearrangement uses TRBV11-3 and TRBJ1-2, with 8 bases identical to TRBD1. V trimming: 5 bases; J trimming: 6 bases; junction bases outside the gene matches: 2. Looked up from germline, CDR1 is SGHNT and CDR2 is YENEEA. The CDR3 spans 12 residues. The CDR3 sequence is CASSKQGDGYTF. The CDR3 DNA sequence: TGTGCCAGCAGCAAACAGGGGGATGGCTACACCTTC.

This clonotype turned up a few times. This sequence joins TRBV5-6 and TRBJ2-3, with TRBD2 matching 8 bases. This CDR3 spans 16 amino acids. V lost 3 bases to trimming and J lost 2 bases; unmatched junction nucleotides: 8. Germline V lookup: CDR1 SGHDT, CDR2 YYEEEE. CDR3 in amino acids: CASSSTSGEYTDTQYF. The CDR3 region has the DNA TGTGCCAGCAGCTCAACTAGCGGAGAGTACACAGATACGCAGTATTTT.

The rearrangement joins TRBV7-9 to TRBJ1-5; D is ambiguous. The CDR3 totals 12 residues. In germline, CDR1 is SEHNR, CDR2 FQNEAQ (reference sequence). V lost 5 bases and J 9 bases, leaving 11 bases between the germline ends. This CDR3 is CASSEQAGPQHF. The CDR3 DNA reads TGTGCCAGCAGCGAGCAAGCGGGGCCCCAGCATTTT. Full variable domain (outside the CDR3, taken from reference TRBV7-9 and TRBJ1-5): DTGVSQNPRHKITKRGQNVTFRCDPISEHNRLYWYRQTLGQGPEFLTYFQNEAQLEKSRLLSDRFSAERPKGSFSTLEIQRTEQGDSAMYLCASSEQAGPQHFGDGTRLSIL.

The table lists this clonotype with a few counts. The chain couples TRBV18 to TRBJ2-7, with a possible D match to TRBD1 (5 bases). V was clipped by 2 bases and J by 5 bases, with 13 bases between them. CDR1 is KGHSH, CDR2 LQKENI, per germline. There are 14 residues in the CDR3. CDR3 bases: TGTGCCAGCTCACCAGTGGGCCAGGGCCACGAGCAGTACTTC. Amino acid sequence: CASSPVGQGHEQYF.

Ten or more counts support this clonotype. J is TRBJ2-1 and V is TRBV29-1; no clear D. CDR3 length: 16 amino acids. Trimming took 6 bases from V and 0 from J, leaving 18 bases between them. CDR1 is SQVTM, CDR2 ANQGSEA, per germline. The CDR3 here is CSVLTWAEDSYNEQFF. CDR3 nucleotide sequence: TGCAGCGTCTTAACGTGGGCTGAAGACTCCTACAATGAGCAGTTCTTC.

This clonotype was recorded at least ten times. This chain links TRBV5-5 with TRBJ2-5; TRBD2 is a possible D gene (7 bases). The germline V gene has CDR1 SGHKS and CDR2 YYEKEE (reference sequence). There are 15 residues in the CDR3. V dropped 3 bases and J dropped 5 bases, with 17 bases sitting between them. The CDR3 reads CASSYRGAGAETQYF. The CDR3 nucleotides are TGTGCCAGCAGCTATCGGGGGGCGGGGGCCGAGACCCAGTACTTC.

This clonotype was seen repeatedly, ten times or more. The chain uses TRBV6-2 or TRBV6-3 and TRBJ1-1; the D gene is possibly TRBD1 (5 bases). V lost 3 bases and J lost 4, with 9 bases in between. Germline V gene data show CDR1 as MNHEY and CDR2 as SVGEGT. The CDR3 contains 13 residues. The CDR3 DNA is TGTGCCAGCAGTTATAGGGGTCGCACTGAAGCTTTCTTT. This gives the protein CASSYRGRTEAFF.

Ten or more counts support this clonotype. V is TRBV12-5 and J is TRBJ2-2; D is ambiguous. This CDR3 comprises 11 residues. V was trimmed by 3 bases and J by 4 bases, leaving 0 bases between them. The V gene's germline CDR1 is LGHNT and CDR2 FRNRAP. The DNA of the CDR3 is TGTGCTAGTGGTTTCACCGGGGAGCTGTTTTTT. Encoded protein: CASGFTGELFF.

The sample holds many counts of this clonotype. V gene TRBV12-3 or TRBV12-4 combines with J gene TRBJ1-4; no reliable D call. V shed 5 bases and J shed 8 bases, with 15 bases lying between them. CDR3 length: 14 amino acids. The CDR3 DNA reads TGTGCCAGCAGTCCTCGCCAGGATGGAGAAAAACTGTTTTTT. Its translation is CASSPRQDGEKLFF.

This chain joins TRBV3-1 and TRBJ2-2, with D maybe TRBD2 (5 bases). CDR3 length: 16 residues. CDR1 and CDR2 (germline): LGHDT, YNNKEL (reference sequence). Trimming took 6 bases from V and 1 from J, leaving 15 bases between them. CDR3 in amino acids: CASRLLREGNTGELFF. As DNA, the CDR3 is TGTGCCAGCAGGTTGCTTCGTGAGGGGAACACCGGGGAGCTGTTTTTT.

CDR3 sequence reads: CASSVDIGTGAGELFF. The CDR3 DNA sequence: TGTGCCAGCAGCGTAGATATTGGGACAGGGGCCGGGGAGCTGTTTTTT. The chain uses TRBV9 and TRBJ2-2, with 10 bases lining up with TRBD1. This CDR3 is built from 16 residues. J was trimmed by 6 bases and V by 0 bases; bases with no gene match: 5. Germline loops: CDR1 SGDLS, CDR2 YYNGEE.

This clonotype was observed a handful of times. The chain recombines TRBV20-1 with TRBJ2-2; D is tentatively TRBD1 or TRBD2 (5 bases each). This CDR3 region has 13 residues. Germline V gives CDR1 DFQATT, CDR2 SNEGSKA (reference sequence). The ends were cut back, 6 bases at V and 1 base at J, with 9 bases in the middle. This CDR3 reads CSAGPQNTGELFF. The CDR3, as DNA: TGCAGTGCGGGACCACAGAACACCGGGGAGCTGTTTTTT.

This clonotype was detected ten times or more. V is TRBV7-8 and J is TRBJ2-7; the D gene is possibly TRBD1 (6 bases). Germline-derived CDR1 and CDR2 are SGHVS and FQNEAQ. Between the trimmed V and J ends, which lost 5 bases and 7 bases, there was a span of 12 bases. The CDR3 is 12 amino acids. CDR3 residues: CASSARGWEQYF. Here the CDR3 DNA reads TGTGCCAGCAGCGCTAGGGGGTGGGAGCAGTACTTC.

This clonotype has just a few counts. V usage is TRBV11-2 and J usage is TRBJ1-4; possible D gene TRBD1, 6 bases. The CDR3 totals 14 residues. Germline V gene lookup returns CDR1 SGHAT and CDR2 FQNNGV. V was trimmed by 5 bases and J by 3 bases, leaving 10 bases between them. The CDR3 DNA reads TGTGCCAGCAGCAGGACAGTGGCTAATGAAAAACTGTTTTTT. It encodes CASSRTVANEKLFF.

This clonotype was counted many times. The CDR3, as DNA: TGTGCCAGCAACCACAGGGGGACTTTGAACACTGAAGCTTTCTTT. Translation: CASNHRGTLNTEAFF. The chain uses TRBV6-1 and TRBJ1-1, with 8 nucleotides matching TRBD1. From germline, CDR1 is MNHNS and CDR2 SASEGT. The V gene end was trimmed by 7 bases and the J gene end by 0 bases; junction bases not matched to a gene: 7. The CDR3 is 15 residues long.

This clonotype was seen a few times. The rearrangement joins TRBV24-1 to TRBJ2-1; 12 nucleotides match TRBD1. Per germline, CDR1 KGHDR and CDR2 SFDVKD. The CDR3 spans 16 residues. After removal of 4 bases from V and 9 bases from J, the junction contained 9 bases not matched to a gene. The CDR3 spells CATSDAPGTGGGEQFF. DNA for the CDR3: TGTGCCACCAGTGACGCACCCGGGACAGGGGGCGGTGAGCAGTTCTTC.

With respect to this clonotype: Given a much more abundant clone one base away, this may be a read error. The chain couples TRBV12-3 or TRBV12-4 to TRBJ2-7; D unclear. TRBJ2-1 explains the end of the DNA better; the J call may be wrong. There are 12 residues in the CDR3. In DNA, the CDR3 is TGTGCCAGCAGTTTAGGCCTTTACGAGCAGTTCTTC. Its protein product is CASSLGLYEQFF.